What follows describes a single T cell receptor beta chain. The antigen remains undetermined. The data are from a study of cytomegalovirus exposure and HLA in healthy donors. Findings and caveats of the study: In a later analysis, an Asian-associated ancestry cluster reportedly showed fewer N-insertions than the approximately 640-donor mean.

The V gene lost 0 bases and the J gene lost 7 bases, with 10 bases spanning the gap. Germline V CDR1 and CDR2: SGDLS, YYNGEE. There are 14 residues in the CDR3. Amplification used 60 Vbeta primers and 13 Jbeta primers. Clones were read by immunoSEQ multiplex PCR, and TCRdb kept only the in-frame ones, dropping some. This sample has about 160,000 clones, with over 70% found just once. Source material: PBMCs. V is TRBV9 and J is TRBJ1-4; D uncertain. The origin of this receptor is a woman between 50 and 59 years old in good health and CMV-seropositive. CDR3 bases: TGTGCCAGCAGCGTAGCGGCGGGTTTTGAAAAACTGTTTTTT. Translating it yields CASSVAAGFEKLFF.